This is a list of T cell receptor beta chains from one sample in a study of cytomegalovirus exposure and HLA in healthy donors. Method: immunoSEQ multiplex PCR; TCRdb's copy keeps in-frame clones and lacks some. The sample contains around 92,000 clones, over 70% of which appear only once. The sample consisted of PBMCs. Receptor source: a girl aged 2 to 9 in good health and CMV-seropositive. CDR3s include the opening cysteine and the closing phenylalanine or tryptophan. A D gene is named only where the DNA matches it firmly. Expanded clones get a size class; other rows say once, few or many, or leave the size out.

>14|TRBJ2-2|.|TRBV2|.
TGTGCCAGCAGTGCCGCGACTAGGACCGGGGAGCTGTTTTTT
CASSAATRTGELFF
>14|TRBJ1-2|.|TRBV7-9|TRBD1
TGTGCCAGCAGCTTAGGGGACAGACACTATGGCTACACCTTC
CASSLGDRHYGYTF
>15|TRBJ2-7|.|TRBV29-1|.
TGCAGCGTTGGCCGGAGGGACGATAACTCCTACGAGCAGTACTTC
CSVGRRDDNSYEQYF
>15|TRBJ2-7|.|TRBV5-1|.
TGCGCCAGCAGCTTGTCCGGTCCAACTTCCTACGAGCAGTACTTC
CASSLSGPTSYEQYF
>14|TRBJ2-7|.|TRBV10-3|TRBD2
TGTGCCATCAGTGACGGGAGGGCCGGGTACGAGCAGTACTTC
CAISDGRAGYEQYF
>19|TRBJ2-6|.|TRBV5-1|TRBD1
TGCGCCAGCAGCCTCAAACAGGACAGGGGTAGTAGTGGGGCCAACGTCCTGACTTTC
CASSLKQDRGSSGANVLTF
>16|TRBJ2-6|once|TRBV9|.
TGTGCCAGCAGCGCGACAGCTCTCACTGGGGCCAACGTCCTGACTTTC
CASSATALTGANVLTF
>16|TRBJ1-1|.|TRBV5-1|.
TGCGCCAGCAGCTTGGGCCCGGGGAGAGTGAACACTGAAGCTTTCTTT
CASSLGPGRVNTEAFF
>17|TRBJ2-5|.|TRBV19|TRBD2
TGTGCCAGTAGTATAGGACTAGCGGCTACCTACGCGGGGACCCAGTACTTC
CASSIGLAATYAGTQYF
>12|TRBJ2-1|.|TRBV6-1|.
TGTGCCAGTAACAGGGTCAACAATGAGCAGTTCTTC
CASNRVNNEQFF
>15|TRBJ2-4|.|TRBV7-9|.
TGTGCCAGCAGCTTAAGGTCAGGGCCCAAAAACATTCAGTACTTC
CASSLRSGPKNIQYF
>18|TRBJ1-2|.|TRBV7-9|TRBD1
TGTGCCAGCAGTCGAATCCCCCGGGACAGGGCAAGTAACTATGGCTACACCTTC
CASSRIPRDRASNYGYTF
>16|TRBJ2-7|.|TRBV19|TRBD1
TGTGCCAGTGGACTCCGTCCGGGGACAGGGATTTACGAGCAGTACTTC
CASGLRPGTGIYEQYF
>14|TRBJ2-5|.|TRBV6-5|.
TGTGCCAGCAGTTACTCGATTTCGGGAGAGACCCAGTACTTC
CASSYSISGETQYF
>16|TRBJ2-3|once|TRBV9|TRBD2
TGTGCCAGCAGCGTAGAGACTAGCGGGAGTGCAGATACGCAGTATTTT
CASSVETSGSADTQYF
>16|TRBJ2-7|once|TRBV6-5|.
TGTGCCAGCAGTTACTCGACTTTGGCACAAAGGTACGAGCAGTACTTC
CASSYSTLAQRYEQYF
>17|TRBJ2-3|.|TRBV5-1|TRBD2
TGCGCCAGCAGCTTGGCCCGAGGACTAGCGGCCACAGATACGCAGTATTTT
CASSLARGLAATDTQYF
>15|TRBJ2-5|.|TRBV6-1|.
TGTGCCAGCAGTGTTGATGGGCAGCTCCAAGAGACCCAGTACTTC
CASSVDGQLQETQYF
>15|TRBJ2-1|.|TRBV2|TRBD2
TGTGCCAGTACGACTAGCGGGACGGTTTTGAATGAGCAGTTCTTC
CASTTSGTVLNEQFF
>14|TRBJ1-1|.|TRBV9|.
TGTGCCAGCAGCGTAGAAGGGGATGGCACTGAAGCTTTCTTT
CASSVEGDGTEAFF
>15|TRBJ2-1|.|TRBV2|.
TGTGCCAGCACCCCCCAGATTCTGACAGGCTATGAGCAGTTCTTC
CASTPQILTGYEQFF
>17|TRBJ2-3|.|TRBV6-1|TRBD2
TGTGCCAGCAGTGAACATGCTAGCGGGAGAGGAACAGATACGCAGTATTTT
CASSEHASGRGTDTQYF
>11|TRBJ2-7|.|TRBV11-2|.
TGTGCCAGCAGCACTCGAGCCGAGCAGTACTTC
CASSTRAEQYF
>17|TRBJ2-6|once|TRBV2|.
TGTGCCAGCAAGTCCCTCGAGGGCGGATCTGGGGCCAACGTCCTGACTTTC
CASKSLEGGSGANVLTF
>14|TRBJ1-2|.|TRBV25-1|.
TGTGCCAGCAGTGAGCCAGAAAGACATAATGGCTACACCTTC
CASSEPERHNGYTF
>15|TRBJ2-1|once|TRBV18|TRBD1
TGTGCCAGCTCACCAGGGACAGGGGTGTTGAATGAGCAGTTCTTC
CASSPGTGVLNEQFF
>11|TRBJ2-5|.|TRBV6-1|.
TGTGCCAGCACCAGCGGGGAGACCCAGTACTTC
CASTSGETQYF
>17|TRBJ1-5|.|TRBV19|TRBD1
TGTGCCAGTAGTACTCAACCGGGACAGGGGGCCAGGGAGCCCCAGCATTTT
CASSTQPGQGAREPQHF
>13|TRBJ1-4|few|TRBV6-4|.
TGTGCCAGCAGTGTGGACATCGGGGAAAAACTGTTTTTT
CASSVDIGEKLFF
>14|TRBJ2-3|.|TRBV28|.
TGTGCCAGCAGTTTAGCTGGGACTGGGGATACGCAGTATTTT
CASSLAGTGDTQYF
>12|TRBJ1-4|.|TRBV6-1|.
TGTGCCAGCAGCTTGCCAGATGAAAAACTGTTTTTT
CASSLPDEKLFF
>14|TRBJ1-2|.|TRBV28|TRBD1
TGTGCCAGCAGTAGACCGGGACAGTTCTATGGCTACACCTTC
CASSRPGQFYGYTF
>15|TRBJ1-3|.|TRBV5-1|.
TGCGCCAGCAGCTTGGCCTCCAGGGCTGGAAACACCATATATTTT
CASSLASRAGNTIYF
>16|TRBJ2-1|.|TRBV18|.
TGTGCCAGCTCACCACCGCAGTCTCTCTCTCTCGATGAGCAGTTCTTC
CASSPPQSLSLDEQFF
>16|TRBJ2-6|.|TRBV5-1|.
TGCGCCAGCAGCTTGGAGGGGACTGCGGGGGCCAACGTCCTGACTTTC
CASSLEGTAGANVLTF
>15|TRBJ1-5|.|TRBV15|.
TGTGCCACCAGCAGAACCGGACAGACCAATCAGCCCCAGCATTTT
CATSRTGQTNQPQHF
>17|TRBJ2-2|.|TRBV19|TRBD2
TGTGCCAGTAACCCCATAGCGGGAGGGTGGGACACCGGGGAGCTGTTTTTT
CASNPIAGGWDTGELFF
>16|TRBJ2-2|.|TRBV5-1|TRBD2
TGCGCCAGCAGCTTTGGGGGACTACCGAACACCGGGGAGCTGTTTTTT
CASSFGGLPNTGELFF
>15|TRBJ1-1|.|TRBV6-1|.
TGTGCCAGCAGTGAGTGGGAGTTTATGAACACTGAAGCTTTCTTT
CASSEWEFMNTEAFF
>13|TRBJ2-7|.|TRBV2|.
TGTGCCAGCACCCTGACAGTTTACTACGAGCAGTACTTC
CASTLTVYYEQYF
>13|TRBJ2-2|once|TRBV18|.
TGTGCCAGCTCAACGGGGAACACCGGGGAGCTGTTTTTT
CASSTGNTGELFF
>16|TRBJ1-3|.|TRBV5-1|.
TGCGCCAGCAGCTTGGGAGGGCCCGGATCCGGAAACACCATATATTTT
CASSLGGPGSGNTIYF
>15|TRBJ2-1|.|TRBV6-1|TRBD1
TGTGCCAGCACCCAAGGGACAGGATCCTACAATGAGCAGTTCTTC
CASTQGTGSYNEQFF
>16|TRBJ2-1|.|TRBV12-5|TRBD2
TGTGCTAGTGGTTTGCGGACTCTAGCGGCCTACAATGAGCAGTTCTTC
CASGLRTLAAYNEQFF
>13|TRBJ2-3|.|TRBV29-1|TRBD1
TGCAGCTTCAGGGGGCGAGGCACAGATACGCAGTATTTT
CSFRGRGTDTQYF
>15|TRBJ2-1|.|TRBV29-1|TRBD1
TGCAGCGTTGAATTACGGGACAGGCTCACTAAAGAGCAGTTCTTC
CSVELRDRLTKEQFF